The T cell receptor beta chain described here comes from a study of Ad26.COV2.S vaccination and SARS-CoV-2 variants. After removal of 1 base from V and 10 bases from J, the junction contained 5 bases not matched to a gene. Per germline, CDR1 SGHAT and CDR2 FQNNGV. The CDR3 covers 14 residues. Treatment of the sample: 19 received Ad26.COV2.S at low or high dose, single or two shots; five or six received placebo; per-sample allocation not given. Day 63 following the first vaccine or placebo injection was when the samples were taken. The donor's status was that of an adult aged 18-55 years in Boston. The repertoire was sequenced with immunoSEQ multiplex PCR; TCRdb's copy has only in-frame clones and lacks some. The profile shows approximately 480,000 clones, around nine tenths of them singletons.

The starting material was peripheral blood, obtained in a trial of Ad26.COV2.S vaccine versus placebo. This sequence originates from a person aged 18-60 years who received the Ad26.COV2.S COVID-19 vaccine or a placebo. The J gene is TRBJ2-1, the V gene TRBV11-2; 9 positions agree with TRBD2. The CDR3 region is CASSLGGREGEQFF. The CDR3 DNA follows: TGTGCCAGCAGCTTAGGCGGGAGGGAGGGGGAGCAGTTCTTC.